The rows below give T cell receptor beta chains drawn from one sample of a study of technical replicates of blood from a few donors. Profiling relied on immunoSEQ multiplex PCR, and the TCRdb table lists in-frame clones only, not all of them. Here the sample spans 80,000 to 100,000 clones, roughly nine tenths being singletons. Sequencing input: T cells isolated from PBMCs. The receptors here all came from a human donor in good health. CDR3s include the opening cysteine and the closing phenylalanine or tryptophan. The D gene is left open where the match is weak. Expanded clones get a size class; other rows say once, few or many, or leave the size out.

size: -
D: -
V: TRBV10-3
J: TRBJ2-5
length: 15
CDR3: CAISETGSAQETQYF
DNA: TGTGCCATCAGTGAGACAGGGTCGGCCCAAGAGACCCAGTACTTC

size: -
D: TRBD2
V: TRBV27
J: TRBJ2-7
length: 16
CDR3: CASRFGSSGISYEQYF
DNA: TGTGCCAGCAGATTCGGGAGTAGCGGGATTTCCTACGAGCAGTACTTC

size: -
D: TRBD1
V: TRBV18
J: TRBJ1-1
length: 12
CDR3: CASSPTTRDRIF
DNA: TGTGCCAGCTCACCGACTACAAGGGACAGGATATTT

size: -
D: -
V: TRBV27
J: TRBJ1-2
length: 12
CDR3: CASGATGLDYTF
DNA: TGTGCCAGCGGTGCCACAGGGTTAGACTACACCTTC

size: once
D: -
V: TRBV11-2
J: TRBJ2-1
length: 15
CDR3: CASSLWAGDYNEQFF
DNA: TGTGCCAGCAGCTTATGGGCAGGGGACTACAATGAGCAGTTCTTC

size: -
D: TRBD2
V: TRBV6-6
J: TRBJ2-7
length: 14
CDR3: CARGSGRGSYEQYF
DNA: TGTGCCAGGGGGAGCGGGAGAGGATCCTACGAGCAGTACTTC

size: -
D: -
V: TRBV6-6
J: TRBJ1-5
length: 14
CDR3: CASSGGLGNQPQHF
DNA: TGTGCCAGCAGTGGCGGATTGGGCAATCAGCCCCAGCATTTT

size: -
D: -
V: TRBV4-1
J: TRBJ1-5
length: 16
CDR3: CASSQGLRHSNQPQHF
DNA: TGCGCCAGCAGCCAAGGTCTCAGACATAGCAATCAGCCCCAGCATTTT

size: -
D: -
V: TRBV27
J: TRBJ2-5
length: 13
CDR3: CASSFTQGETQYF
DNA: TGTGCCAGCAGTTTTACGCAGGGAGAGACCCAGTACTTC

size: -
D: -
V: TRBV29-1
J: TRBJ1-4
length: 13
CDR3: CSVAGGQWGKLFF
DNA: TGCAGCGTTGCGGGGGGGCAATGGGGAAAACTGTTTTTT

size: -
D: TRBD1
V: TRBV11-2
J: TRBJ1-1
length: 15
CDR3: CASRQWDRGNTEAFF
DNA: TGTGCCAGCCGGCAATGGGACAGGGGGAACACTGAAGCTTTCTTT

size: -
D: TRBD2
V: TRBV28
J: TRBJ2-1
length: 16
CDR3: CASSLAPGGSYNEQFF
DNA: TGTGCCAGCAGTTTGGCCCCGGGGGGCTCCTACAATGAGCAGTTCTTC

size: -
D: -
V: TRBV7-9
J: TRBJ2-7
length: 15
CDR3: CASSLVRGTSYEQYF
DNA: TGTGCCAGCAGCTTAGTACGGGGAACCTCCTACGAGCAGTACTTC

size: -
D: -
V: TRBV28
J: TRBJ1-2
length: 13
CDR3: CASRTPRNYGYTF
DNA: TGTGCCAGCAGAACCCCTAGGAACTATGGCTACACCTTC

size: -
D: -
V: TRBV7-6
J: TRBJ2-3
length: 12
CDR3: CASSSVMDTQYF
DNA: TGTGCCAGCAGCTCGGTCATGGATACGCAGTATTTT

size: -
D: -
V: TRBV10-2
J: TRBJ1-1
length: 15
CDR3: CASSELQAPNTEAFF
DNA: TGCGCCAGCAGTGAGCTCCAGGCCCCGAACACTGAAGCTTTCTTT

size: -
D: -
V: TRBV28
J: TRBJ2-1
length: 12
CDR3: CASSPTLNEQFF
DNA: TGTGCCAGCAGCCCTACCCTCAATGAGCAGTTCTTC

size: once
D: -
V: TRBV30
J: TRBJ2-2
length: 18
CDR3: CAWVGDSWWWRGTGELFF
DNA: TGTGCCTGGGTGGGGGACTCCTGGTGGTGGCGCGGCACCGGGGAGCTGTTTTTT

size: -
D: TRBD1
V: TRBV19
J: TRBJ1-1
length: 13
CDR3: CASLPPGQSEAFF
DNA: TGTGCCAGTCTGCCGCCGGGACAGTCCGAAGCTTTCTTT

size: -
D: TRBD1
V: TRBV19
J: TRBJ2-5
length: 14
CDR3: CASSMGTGGETQYF
DNA: TGTGCCAGTAGTATGGGGACAGGGGGTGAGACCCAGTACTTC

size: -
D: TRBD1
V: TRBV5-4
J: TRBJ2-1
length: 15
CDR3: CASSLFGQGVGEQFF
DNA: TGTGCCAGCAGCTTGTTTGGACAGGGCGTCGGTGAGCAGTTCTTC

size: -
D: TRBD1
V: TRBV29-1
J: TRBJ2-3
length: 14
CDR3: CSVGWDRGRDTQYF
DNA: TGCAGCGTTGGGTGGGACAGGGGCAGAGATACGCAGTATTTT

size: -
D: TRBD1
V: TRBV5-1
J: TRBJ2-1
length: 16
CDR3: CASSLAARTGYNEQFF
DNA: TGCGCCAGCAGCTTGGCCGCCCGGACAGGGTACAATGAGCAGTTCTTC

size: -
D: TRBD1
V: TRBV5-4
J: TRBJ2-5
length: 17
CDR3: CASSPGIGRGNQETQYF
DNA: TGTGCCAGCAGCCCGGGTATTGGCAGGGGGAACCAAGAGACCCAGTACTTC

size: -
D: TRBD1
V: TRBV5-4
J: TRBJ2-7
length: 14
CDR3: CASSKGQGAYEQYF
DNA: TGTGCCAGCAGTAAGGGACAGGGGGCTTACGAGCAGTACTTC

size: -
D: -
V: TRBV7-6
J: TRBJ2-7
length: 15
CDR3: CASSLYGSPTYEQYF
DNA: TGTGCCAGCAGCTTATACGGGAGCCCTACCTACGAGCAGTACTTC

size: once
D: TRBD1
V: TRBV29-1
J: TRBJ1-1
length: 13
CDR3: CSVPTGASTEAFF
DNA: TGCAGCGTGCCGACAGGGGCGAGCACTGAAGCTTTCTTT

size: -
D: -
V: TRBV23-1
J: TRBJ2-1
length: 18
CDR3: CASSLPGMWDKLYNEQFF
DNA: TGCGCCAGCAGCCTCCCCGGAATGTGGGACAAACTTTACAATGAGCAGTTCTTC

size: -
D: TRBD2
V: TRBV7-8
J: TRBJ2-7
length: 15
CDR3: CASSPLAGGVYEQYF
DNA: TGTGCCAGCAGCCCACTAGCGGGGGGGGTATACGAGCAGTACTTC

size: -
D: TRBD2
V: TRBV4-1
J: TRBJ2-7
length: 17
CDR3: CASSQDGGTSGTYEQYF
DNA: TGCGCCAGCAGCCAAGATGGGGGGACTAGCGGGACCTACGAGCAGTACTTC

size: -
D: TRBD1
V: TRBV19
J: TRBJ2-7
length: 15
CDR3: CASSIRGTAHSEQYF
DNA: TGTGCCAGTAGTATTAGGGGGACAGCTCACTCCGAGCAGTACTTC

size: -
D: -
V: TRBV9
J: TRBJ2-7
length: 14
CDR3: CASSVEGQGTEQYF
DNA: TGTGCCAGCAGCGTAGAAGGCCAGGGGACCGAGCAGTACTTC

size: -
D: -
V: TRBV18
J: TRBJ1-2
length: 17
CDR3: CASSPYEARASGYGYTF
DNA: TGTGCCAGCTCACCATACGAAGCCAGGGCTTCAGGCTATGGCTACACCTTC

size: -
D: TRBD2
V: TRBV5-1
J: TRBJ2-2
length: 17
CDR3: CASSSGLAGVNTGELFF
DNA: TGCGCCAGCAGCTCCGGACTAGCGGGAGTGAACACCGGGGAGCTGTTTTTT

size: -
D: TRBD1
V: TRBV7-9
J: TRBJ2-1
length: 15
CDR3: CASPATGGSYNEQFF
DNA: TGTGCCAGCCCAGCGACAGGGGGCTCCTACAATGAGCAGTTCTTC

size: once
D: -
V: TRBV2
J: TRBJ1-1
length: 14
CDR3: CASSEQATNTEAFF
DNA: TGTGCCAGCAGTGAACAGGCTACTAACACTGAAGCTTTCTTT

size: -
D: -
V: TRBV4-2
J: TRBJ1-2
length: 15
CDR3: CASSQVDASNYGYTF
DNA: TGTGCCAGCAGCCAAGTCGATGCGAGTAACTATGGCTACACCTTC

size: -
D: TRBD1
V: TRBV11-3
J: TRBJ2-7
length: 13
CDR3: CASRNGQGYEQYF
DNA: TGTGCCAGCAGAAACGGACAGGGCTACGAGCAGTACTTC

size: few
D: -
V: TRBV28
J: TRBJ1-6
length: 13
CDR3: CASSPGSLPPLHF
DNA: TGTGCCAGCAGTCCCGGTTCCTTACCACCCCTCCACTTT

size: once
D: -
V: TRBV2
J: TRBJ1-2
length: 13
CDR3: CASSERSGYGYTF
DNA: TGTGCCAGCAGTGAAAGGTCGGGCTATGGCTACACCTTC

size: once
D: -
V: TRBV5-4
J: TRBJ2-3
length: 16
CDR3: CASSTLGAGEQDTQYF
DNA: TGTGCCAGCAGCACTCTTGGGGCAGGGGAGCAAGATACGCAGTATTTT

size: -
D: TRBD1
V: TRBV28
J: TRBJ2-7
length: 14
CDR3: CASNSGTVLYEQYF
DNA: TGTGCCAGCAACTCCGGGACAGTCCTCTACGAGCAGTACTTC

size: -
D: TRBD2
V: TRBV30
J: TRBJ2-5
length: 16
CDR3: CAWSLHLTSVPETQYF
DNA: TGTGCCTGGAGTCTTCACCTGACTAGCGTCCCAGAGACCCAGTACTTC

size: -
D: -
V: TRBV6-1
J: TRBJ2-5
length: 15
CDR3: CASSPRGGYQETQYF
DNA: TGTGCCAGCAGTCCCAGGGGAGGGTACCAAGAGACCCAGTACTTC

size: -
D: -
V: TRBV4-1
J: TRBJ1-1
length: 13
CDR3: CASSLRQDTEAFF
DNA: TGCGCCAGCAGCCTAAGACAAGACACTGAAGCTTTCTTT

size: -
D: TRBD1
V: TRBV5-6
J: TRBJ1-1
length: 15
CDR3: CASSLGQGGRTEAFF
DNA: TGTGCCAGCAGCTTGGGACAGGGAGGCCGCACTGAAGCTTTCTTT

size: -
D: TRBD1
V: TRBV2
J: TRBJ2-3
length: 13
CDR3: CASGQGARDTQYF
DNA: TGTGCCAGCGGACAGGGGGCAAGAGATACGCAGTATTTT

size: -
D: TRBD1
V: TRBV6-5
J: TRBJ1-1
length: 14
CDR3: CASSYHSGTVEAFF
DNA: TGTGCCAGCAGTTACCATTCCGGGACAGTTGAAGCTTTCTTT

size: -
D: -
V: TRBV6-5
J: TRBJ2-5
length: 12
CDR3: CASTPDQETQYF
DNA: TGTGCCAGCACCCCGGACCAAGAGACCCAGTACTTC

size: -
D: TRBD1
V: TRBV4-1
J: TRBJ2-7
length: 15
CDR3: CASSQDWTGGYEQYF
DNA: TGCGCCAGCAGCCAAGATTGGACAGGGGGGTACGAGCAGTACTTC

size: -
D: TRBD1
V: TRBV30
J: TRBJ2-7
length: 14
CDR3: CAWSVQGLNPREYF
DNA: TGTGCCTGGAGTGTACAGGGGTTGAACCCCCGTGAGTACTTC

size: -
D: -
V: TRBV19
J: TRBJ1-5
length: 15
CDR3: CASRHHKNLNQPQHF
DNA: TGTGCCAGTAGGCACCACAAAAACCTCAATCAGCCCCAGCATTTT